The entry below gives a single T cell receptor (beta chain) sequence along with its context. This clonotype was observed at least ten times. Its antigen target is currently unknown. No much larger clone exists at a distance of one base, and base qualities are not known. The library was made by multiplex PCR. Sequencing took place on an Illumina HiSeq 4000. iRepertoire HTBI primers and Arm-PCR amplification of CDR3 regions were used to construct TCR beta libraries. Before sequencing, the PCR products went through gel purification. The authors' pipeline ran thus. A total of roughly 67 TRBV and some 15 TRBJ segments were identified across samples and were used for gene usage analysis of CDR3 amino acid clonotypes. COPE and FqMerger were used to merge filtered high-quality paired reads into contigs. Contigs were aligned with BLAST to IMGT TRBV, TRBD and TRBJ reference genes, and CDR3 was defined per IMGT. Any clonotype with a frequency above 0.1% was classified as a highly expanded clone. Repertoire diversity was measured by Shannon entropy, and V-J evenness by the Gini coefficient. A clonotype was considered public if more than one individual shared it. The public sequencing data were trimmed at Q25 with fastp and processed into clonotypes with MiXCR by TCRdb, which kept only in-frame beta chains. Here each entry gathers all rows of one CDR3 protein and keeps the most common genes and DNA. Clone size and V and J calls follow TCRdb, not the original study. Counted in this sample were 350,000 to 500,000 distinct CDR3 sequences; less than 15% of them appeared once. The top ten hold approximately 19% of the sample.

The data stem from a study of regulatory T cells in long-lasting Graves disease (dated by TCRdb to the early 2020s). About the full investigation: In the newly diagnosed Graves' disease group, patients had been taking antithyroid drugs for less than 3 months. Persistent Graves' disease patients were compared with newly diagnosed Graves' disease patients by peripheral blood TCR sequencing and RNA sequencing. The study was registered as a clinical trial and conducted in China. A total of around 33 samples were covered by TCR sequencing, comprising around 13 persistent and roughly 20 newly diagnosed Graves' disease patients. Overall study outcomes, separate from this receptor: Sequencing and analysis were limited to the TCR beta chain. Compared with newly diagnosed patients, persistent Graves' disease patients had lower TCR Shannon entropy and fewer highly expanded clones, which suggests clonal expansion. TRBV28, TRBJ1-2 and TRBJ2-5 were preferentially used in persistent disease, while TRBV20-1 and TRBJ2-1 were favored in newly diagnosed disease. As a limitation, the authors acknowledged that the small sample size may reduce accuracy. A larger number of public clonotypes was shared among persistent patients (fewer than 3,000) than among newly diagnosed patients (approximately 930). Only peripheral blood was studied, because thyroid tissue, the primary lesion, was inaccessible.

The time point label, as the study defines it: newly diagnosed GD, antithyroid drugs for less than 3 months. For both TCR sequencing and RNA sequencing, RNA was extracted from PBMCs using TRIzol. The diagnosis of Graves' disease followed American Thyroid Association guidelines. Patients for the study were recruited at an endocrinology department in Xi'an, China. Each patient gave roughly 8.4 milliliters of peripheral blood, collected in an EDTA anticoagulant tube. PBMCs were isolated by Ficoll Paque Plus density gradient separation without further T cell sorting. An Agilent 2100 Bioanalyzer and agarose gel were used to check RNA quality, and a NanoDrop 2000 was used to measure RNA concentration. Cut back by 2 bases and 5 bases, the V and J ends lie 21 bases apart. The CDR3 runs 17 amino acids, cysteine and phenylalanine included. The retained sequence is limited to the CDR3, 51 bases, with the frame set at the first base. CDR1 MNHEY and CDR2 SMNVEV were looked up in the germline V gene (reference sequence).

In addition, the sample was reused for a study of T cells in Graves' hyperthyroidism and ophthalmopathy. Per that second paper: Stable Graves' hyperthyroidism was defined as the absence of progression to ophthalmopathy over 18 months of follow-up. Hyperthyroidism patients were newly diagnosed, with disease duration under 2 months, and aged 18 to 65 years. Patients with uncontrolled infections, other autoimmune diseases, pregnancy or lactation were excluded. Diagnoses were established on the basis of clinical symptoms, serum thyroxine and TRAb, thyroid ultrasound, and orbital computed tomography. The first round of RT-PCR for the TCR CDR3 was performed with the HTBI primer set and the Qiagen OneStep RT-PCR kit. Most expanded thyroid clonotypes (frequency above 0.001) were also detected in blood, suggesting blood repertoires may reflect thyroid immune responses. A 13 V-J signature model separated ophthalmopathy from stable hyperthyroidism, with roughly 88% sensitivity and about 81% specificity in cross-validation and 80%/75% in testing. In validation, the model predicted progression to ophthalmopathy with around 71% sensitivity and approximately 74% specificity, a median of 6.5 months before onset. A discovery cohort of approximately 97 patients, roughly 40 with Graves' ophthalmopathy and 57 with stable Graves' hyperthyroidism, was used to find distinguishing TCR V-J signatures. Whether ophthalmopathy could be predicted prospectively was tested in an independent validation cohort made up of under 20 hyperthyroidism patients plus 17 patients who later progressed to ophthalmopathy. The approximately 90 discovery patients were randomly split 7:3 into training and test sets. In roughly six Graves' hyperthyroidism patients, the study also compared T-cell repertoires from thyroid tissue with T-cell repertoires from blood. Once sampling was done, hyperthyroidism patients were given methimazole at a starting dose of 30 mg daily, whereas ophthalmopathy patients were given high-dose intravenous methylprednisolone. Libraries were constructed in a second round of multiplex PCR, after which size selection and purification were performed. The libraries were sequenced on an Illumina HiSeq2000 using paired-end 100 bp reads. Raw data were processed with SOAPnuke, discarding reads with adapters, uncalled bases, mean Phred below 15, or no exact constant-primer or identifier match. High-quality paired reads were merged using COPE v1.2.5, and each unique nucleotide sequence was defined as a clonotype. MiTCR v1.1 was used to align the clonotypes against IMGT TRBV, TRBD and TRBJ reference segments. The analysis was restricted to V-J combinations with a frequency above 0.0001, which together covered just over 98% of the repertoires. A TCS score was defined as the ratio between F50 (clonal expansion) and ExV (chaos), using BLOSUM62-based TCRdist between CDR3 peptides within each V-J. Welch's t-statistics and random forest reduced around 520 V-J features to 13, which were used in a naive Bayes classifier (R e1071). Sample size was not statistically predetermined, and blinding of investigators to group allocation was not performed. According to the paper, TCR Vbeta CDR3 sequencing was carried out on roughly 130 peripheral blood samples, which came from under 50 ophthalmopathy, 70 to 80 hyperthyroidism and roughly 17 progressor patients.

The sequence came from a woman between 50 and 59 years old with Graves disease. Donor details come from another sample of the same person, matched by shared clones. Here the chain combines TRBV27 and TRBJ1-1, and possibly TRBD1, on 5 matching bases. The starting material was peripheral blood mononuclear cells (PBMCs), obtained at new diagnosis, from a patient treated with antithyroid drugs. The nucleotide sequence is given as TGTGCCAGCAGTTTAGCCCGGGGAAAAGGGAGGGGTACTGAAGCTTTCTTT. Its translation reads: CASSLARGKGRGTEAFF.